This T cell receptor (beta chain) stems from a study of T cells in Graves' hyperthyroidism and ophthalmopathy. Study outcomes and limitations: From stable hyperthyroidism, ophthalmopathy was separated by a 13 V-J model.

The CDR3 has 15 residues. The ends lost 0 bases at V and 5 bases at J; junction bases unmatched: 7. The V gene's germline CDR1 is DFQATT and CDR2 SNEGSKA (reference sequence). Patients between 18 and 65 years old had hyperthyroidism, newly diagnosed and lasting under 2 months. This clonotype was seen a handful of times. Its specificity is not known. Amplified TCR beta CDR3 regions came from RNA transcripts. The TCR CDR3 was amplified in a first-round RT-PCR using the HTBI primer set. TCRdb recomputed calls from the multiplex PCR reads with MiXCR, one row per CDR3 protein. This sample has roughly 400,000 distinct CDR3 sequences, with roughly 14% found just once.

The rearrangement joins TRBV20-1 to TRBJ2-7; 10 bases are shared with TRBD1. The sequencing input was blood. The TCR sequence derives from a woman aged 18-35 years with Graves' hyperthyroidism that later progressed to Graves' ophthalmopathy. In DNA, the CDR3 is TGCAGTGCTAGAGATGGGACAGGGGTGTGGAACGAGCAGTACTTC. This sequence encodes CSARDGTGVWNEQYF.